This TCR beta chain was recorded in a study of T cells after yellow fever vaccination (dated by TCRdb to about 2019). Regarding the study in general: The SMART-Seq v4 Ultra Low Input RNA kit was used to prepare libraries from fractions with low cell numbers. To track T-cell clones before and after primary and booster YFV17D yellow fever vaccination, bulk TCR alpha and beta repertoires were sequenced longitudinally. Two healthy male donors, one aged 18 to 30 and one aged 30 to 39 years, made up the cohort. Blood samples were taken at several timepoints before and after primary and secondary immunization, and bulk PBMC replicates and cell subsets were isolated. Results the study describes overall, beyond this receptor: Computational filtering was required because FACS-sorted repertoires could contain abundant contaminating clonotypes from the bulk population. The study included only a couple of donors, which limits how far the findings can be generalized. Compared with the primary T-cell response, the secondary T-cell response was faster but weaker, reaching its peak on day 5 rather than on day 15. A small fraction of clonotypes appeared in both the CD4 and CD8 compartments, likely as a result of convergent recombination. Most clones expanded after primary vaccination were re-detected after the booster (almost 98% of CD4 and approximately 88% of CD8), suggesting broad memory maintenance.

The CDR1 and CDR2 encoded by the germline V gene are WSHSY and SAAADI. The CDR3 has 17 amino acids, counting the end cysteine and phenylalanine. Solely the CDR3 DNA is kept, with 51 bases framed from the first base. The V end loses 2 bases and the J end loses 4 bases, and a stretch of 18 bases separates them. TCR cDNA was synthesized by 5'RACE template switching, which introduced a universal primer site and unique molecular identifiers. cDNA synthesis was primed from both the TCR alpha and TCR beta constant segments. Library amplification used two PCR steps, and the second PCR step added sample barcodes and sequencing adapters. Libraries were sequenced on Illumina HiSeq 2500 (2x100 bp) or NovaSeq (2x150 bp). The published analysis was carried out like this. MIGEC handled demultiplexing of reads and collapsing into UMI consensus sequences, while MiXCR performed V(D)J alignment. Vaccine-responding clonotypes were defined with edgeR using replicate PBMC samples, requiring FDR below 0.01 and a log2 fold change above 5 up to day 15. Bulk clonotypes were assigned CD4 or CD8 identity according to which sequenced CD4 or CD8 repertoire held them at higher abundance. The public sequencing data were trimmed at Q25 with fastp and processed into clonotypes with MiXCR by TCRdb, which kept only in-frame beta chains. Every CDR3 protein is listed once, alongside the most common genes and DNA of its rows. The V and J calls come from TCRdb's annotation, not from the publication. This sample is represented by approximately 69,000 distinct CDR3 sequences; roughly 6% of them were singletons. The top ten hold 2.2% of the sample.

There are many counts of this clonotype. What this receptor recognizes is not known. Base qualities are not at hand, and no much larger clone is one base apart. What the treatment or condition label conveys for this sample: live attenuated yellow fever vaccine strain. A standard Ficoll-Paque protocol was used to isolate PBMCs from peripheral blood. Dynabeads CD4 and CD8 positive selection kits were used to isolate CD4 and CD8 T-cell fractions. RNA was extracted with TriZol from bulk PBMCs, CD4 and CD8 fractions, and dextramer-positive and dextramer-negative fractions. The chain couples TRBV10-2 to TRBJ2-1, with the D gene too uncertain to name. Specimen: CD4+ T cells sorted from PBMCs, collected less than 16 days after the first yellow fever vaccination. This TCR was recovered from a man younger than 35 who received the YFV17D yellow fever vaccine. The bases are TGCGCCAGCAGTGAGCCGAAGTTGATATTTTTATACAATGAGCAGTTCTTC. Translation gives CASSEPKLIFLYNEQFF.